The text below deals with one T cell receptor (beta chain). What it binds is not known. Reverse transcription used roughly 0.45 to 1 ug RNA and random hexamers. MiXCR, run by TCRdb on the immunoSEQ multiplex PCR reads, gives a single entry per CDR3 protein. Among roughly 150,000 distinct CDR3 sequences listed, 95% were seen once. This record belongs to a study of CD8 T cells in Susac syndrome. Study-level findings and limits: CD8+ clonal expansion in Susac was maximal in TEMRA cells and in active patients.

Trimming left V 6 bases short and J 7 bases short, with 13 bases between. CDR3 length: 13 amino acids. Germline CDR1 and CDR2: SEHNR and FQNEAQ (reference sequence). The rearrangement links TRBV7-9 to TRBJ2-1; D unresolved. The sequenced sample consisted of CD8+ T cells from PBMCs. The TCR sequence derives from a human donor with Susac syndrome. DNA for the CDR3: TGTGCCAGCAGTCCCCCCGGGTGGAATGAGCAGTTCTTC. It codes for CASSPPGWNEQFF.